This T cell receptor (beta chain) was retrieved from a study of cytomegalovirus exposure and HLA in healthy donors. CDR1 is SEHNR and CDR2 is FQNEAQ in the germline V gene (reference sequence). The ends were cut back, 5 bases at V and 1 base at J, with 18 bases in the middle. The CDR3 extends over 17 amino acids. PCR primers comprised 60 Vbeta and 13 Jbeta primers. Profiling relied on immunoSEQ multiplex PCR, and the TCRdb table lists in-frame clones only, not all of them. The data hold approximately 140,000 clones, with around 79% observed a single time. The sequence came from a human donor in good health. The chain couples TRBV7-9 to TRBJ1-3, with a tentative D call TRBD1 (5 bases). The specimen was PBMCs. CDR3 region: CASSTTSRGGSGNTIYF. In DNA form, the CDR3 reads TGTGCCAGCAGCACGACGTCCCGGGGGGGATCTGGAAACACCATATATTTT.